This T cell receptor beta chain emerged from a study of T-cell memory formation after mild COVID-19. On the study more broadly: There were largely donor-specific TCR clusters.

A few counts support this clonotype. MiXCR, applied by TCRdb to the 5' RACE reads, yields one record per CDR3 protein. The table includes about 430,000 distinct CDR3 sequences, roughly 26% detected once. CDR1 is SEHNR and CDR2 is FQNEAQ in the germline V gene (reference sequence). With 2 bases removed from V and 4 bases from J, the gap between germline ends came to 21 bases. This CDR3 region has 18 residues. The clonotype comes from an adult woman who had mild COVID-19 (a few samples of this study predate the infection). Cell type and time point are not known. The V and J genes are TRBV7-9 and TRBJ1-5; tentative D call: TRBD1 (6 bases). The sequenced sample consisted of PBMCs or a T cell subset sorted from them (not recorded which). CDR3 region: CASSLTSIQGPGNQPQHF. CDR3 coding DNA: TGTGCCAGCAGCTTAACGAGTATCCAGGGGCCGGGTAATCAGCCCCAGCATTTT.